A selection of T cell receptor beta chains follows, all from one sample in a study of chemoradiotherapy in HPV16-positive cancers. Sequenced by immunoSEQ multiplex PCR; TCRdb stores in-frame clones only, minus some. Of about 24,000 clones in the sample, about 90% were seen once. Here the sequenced sample was blood, taken from a patient who underwent chemoradiotherapy. The receptors shown here come from a human donor with HPV-associated anogenital cancer. Each CDR3 is given with its conserved first and last residue. A D gene is named only where the DNA matches it firmly. Size tells how often a clone was seen (once, few, many) or the class of an expanded clone, and some rows leave it out.

D: -; size: -; V: TRBV6-6; J: TRBJ2-2; CDR3: CASSYLASTNTGELFF; DNA: TGTGCCAGCAGTTACCTTGCGTCTACGAACACCGGGGAGCTGTTTTTT
D: TRBD2; size: once; V: TRBV18; J: TRBJ2-7; CDR3: CASSMTGRGNYEQYF; DNA: TGTGCCAGCTCAATGACCGGGAGGGGCAACTACGAGCAGTACTTC
D: -; size: -; V: TRBV9; J: TRBJ1-1; CDR3: CASSKLGQNTEAFF; DNA: TGTGCCAGCAGTAAGCTAGGACAGAACACTGAAGCTTTCTTT
D: TRBD1; size: -; V: TRBV7-8; J: TRBJ2-7; CDR3: CASSFPTGTGQYEQYF; DNA: TGTGCCAGCAGCTTTCCAACCGGGACAGGGCAATACGAGCAGTACTTC
D: TRBD2; size: -; V: TRBV30; J: TRBJ2-2; CDR3: CAWSPGGGSGELFF; DNA: TGTGCCTGGAGTCCGGGGGGAGGGTCCGGGGAGCTGTTTTTT
D: -; size: -; V: TRBV6-1; J: TRBJ1-6; CDR3: CASRVGMDSPLHF; DNA: TGTGCCAGCAGAGTAGGTATGGATTCACCCCTCCACTTT
D: -; size: -; V: TRBV27; J: TRBJ1-2; CDR3: CASSGSDTGNYGYTF; DNA: TGTGCCAGCAGCGGGTCCGACACAGGGAACTATGGCTACACCTTC
D: TRBD1; size: -; V: TRBV19; J: TRBJ2-7; CDR3: CASSRTGGYEQYF; DNA: TGTGCCAGTAGTAGGACAGGGGGTTACGAGCAGTACTTC
D: TRBD2; size: -; V: TRBV13; J: TRBJ2-3; CDR3: CASSPLRGGTDTQYF; DNA: TGTGCCAGCAGCCCCCTGCGGGGGGGCACAGATACGCAGTATTTT
D: TRBD1; size: -; V: TRBV7-9; J: TRBJ1-1; CDR3: CASSLEGALGAFF; DNA: TGTGCCAGCAGCTTAGAGGGGGCCCTCGGCGCTTTCTTT
D: TRBD1; size: -; V: TRBV7-3; J: TRBJ2-5; CDR3: CASSPQGARETQYF; DNA: TGTGCCAGCAGCCCACAGGGGGCTAGAGAGACCCAGTACTTC
D: TRBD1; size: -; V: TRBV5-5; J: TRBJ2-7; CDR3: CASSLSDRGGEQYF; DNA: TGTGCCAGCAGCTTGTCGGACAGGGGCGGCGAGCAGTACTTC
D: TRBD2; size: -; V: TRBV7-2; J: TRBJ2-1; CDR3: CASSLAPSGGWGEQFF; DNA: TGTGCCAGCAGCTTAGCCCCCAGCGGGGGGTGGGGTGAGCAGTTCTTC
D: -; size: -; V: TRBV18; J: TRBJ2-7; CDR3: CASSPPNSYEQYF; DNA: TGTGCCAGCTCACCACCCAACAGTTACGAGCAGTACTTC
D: -; size: -; V: TRBV28; J: TRBJ1-2; CDR3: CASSPGQGISYTF; DNA: TGTGCCAGCAGTCCAGGGCAGGGAATTAGTTACACCTTC
D: TRBD2; size: -; V: TRBV2; J: TRBJ2-7; CDR3: CASRGPGLAGDEQYF; DNA: TGTGCCAGCAGGGGGCCGGGACTAGCGGGAGACGAGCAGTACTTC
D: TRBD1; size: -; V: TRBV9; J: TRBJ1-1; CDR3: CASSNGRQGIAFF; DNA: TGTGCCAGCAGCAACGGGAGACAGGGTATAGCTTTCTTT
D: -; size: -; V: TRBV7-8; J: TRBJ2-7; CDR3: CASSSPTDYEQYF; DNA: TGTGCCAGCAGCAGCCCGACAGACTACGAGCAGTACTTC
D: TRBD1; size: -; V: TRBV19; J: TRBJ1-3; CDR3: CASTPGTGVAGNTIYF; DNA: TGTGCCAGTACTCCGGGGACAGGCGTCGCTGGAAACACCATATATTTT
D: TRBD1; size: -; V: TRBV6-6; J: TRBJ2-7; CDR3: CASSYSGTGVYEQYF; DNA: TGTGCCAGCAGTTACTCGGGAACAGGGGTTTACGAGCAGTACTTC
D: -; size: once; V: TRBV7-2; J: TRBJ2-3; CDR3: CASSLELTTDTQYF; DNA: TGTGCCAGCAGCTTAGAACTTACTACAGATACGCAGTATTTT
D: -; size: -; V: TRBV5-4; J: TRBJ2-5; CDR3: CASTLSYLASQETQYF; DNA: TGTGCCAGCACCCTATCCTACCTAGCGAGCCAAGAGACCCAGTACTTC
D: -; size: -; V: TRBV5-4; J: TRBJ2-5; CDR3: CASSLNRAVETQYF; DNA: TGTGCCAGCAGCTTGAACAGGGCAGTGGAGACCCAGTACTTC
D: TRBD2; size: -; V: TRBV15; J: TRBJ2-1; CDR3: CATSRAAGLYDEQFF; DNA: TGTGCCACCAGCAGAGCAGCGGGGCTTTACGATGAGCAGTTCTTC
D: -; size: -; V: TRBV4-1; J: TRBJ2-1; CDR3: CASSVKRGEQFF; DNA: TGCGCCAGCAGCGTGAAAAGGGGTGAGCAGTTCTTC
D: TRBD1; size: -; V: TRBV7-9; J: TRBJ2-7; CDR3: CASSPRDSSYEQYF; DNA: TGTGCCAGCAGCCCCCGGGACAGCTCCTACGAGCAGTACTTC
D: TRBD1; size: few; V: TRBV27; J: TRBJ2-2; CDR3: CASSPIQGANTGELFF; DNA: TGTGCCAGCAGTCCAATACAGGGGGCGAACACCGGGGAGCTGTTTTTT
D: -; size: -; V: TRBV30; J: TRBJ2-2; CDR3: CAWSPIGNTGELFF; DNA: TGTGCCTGGAGTCCTATAGGGAACACCGGGGAGCTGTTTTTT
D: -; size: -; V: TRBV2; J: TRBJ2-7; CDR3: CASSEAERYSYEQYF; DNA: TGTGCCAGCAGTGAAGCGGAAAGATACTCCTACGAGCAGTACTTC
D: -; size: -; V: TRBV5-8; J: TRBJ2-3; CDR3: CASRLEADTQYF; DNA: TGTGCCAGCAGGCTGGAGGCAGATACGCAGTATTTT
D: TRBD2; size: -; V: TRBV5-1; J: TRBJ2-1; CDR3: CASSTWTSGSSYNEQFF; DNA: TGCGCCAGCAGCACCTGGACTAGCGGGAGCTCCTACAATGAGCAGTTCTTC
D: -; size: -; V: TRBV5-4; J: TRBJ2-2; CDR3: CASSFGTGELFF; DNA: TGTGCCAGCAGCTTTGGTACCGGGGAGCTGTTTTTT
D: -; size: -; V: TRBV4-2; J: TRBJ1-2; CDR3: CASSPGTTQTINYGYTF; DNA: TGTGCCAGCAGCCCCGGGACAACTCAGACAATTAACTATGGCTACACCTTC
D: -; size: -; V: TRBV6-5; J: TRBJ1-3; CDR3: CASSQDWGNTIYF; DNA: TGTGCCAGCAGTCAGGACTGGGGAAACACCATATATTTT
D: -; size: -; V: TRBV10-3; J: TRBJ1-2; CDR3: CAISEGSNYGYTF; DNA: TGTGCCATCAGTGAGGGAAGTAACTATGGCTACACCTTC
D: TRBD1; size: -; V: TRBV5-8; J: TRBJ1-2; CDR3: CASSLGQGGGYTF; DNA: TGTGCCAGCAGCTTGGGACAGGGCGGTGGCTACACCTTC
D: -; size: -; V: TRBV5-5; J: TRBJ1-1; CDR3: CASSLEGRGNTEAFF; DNA: TGTGCCAGCAGCTTGGAAGGCAGGGGGAACACTGAAGCTTTCTTT
D: TRBD2; size: -; V: TRBV18; J: TRBJ2-5; CDR3: CASSPPGGETQYF; DNA: TGTGCCAGCTCACCACCGGGAGGGGAGACCCAGTACTTC